This TCR beta chain originates from a study of T cell clonality in common variable immunodeficiency. The method was immunoSEQ multiplex PCR; TCRdb's version includes in-frame clones alone and lacks a portion of them. The sample contains about 34,000 clones, none of them singletons. This clone was observed many times. Its antigen is as yet unknown. The read terminates 3 residues ahead of where the CDR3 ends, so the germline J gene completes it. Blood samples were heparinized, 5 to 8 ml per donor. General study findings and limits: Authors noted CVID clonality's cause needs subpopulation repertoire sequencing. Common variable immunodeficiency TCR beta sequences reportedly had fewer deletions and N-nucleotide insertions. CVID subjects shared fewer TCRbeta clones than healthy controls did.

With 3 bases removed from V and 3 bases from J, the gap between germline ends came to 21 bases. CDR1 is DFQATT, CDR2 SNEGSKA, per germline (reference sequence). The CDR3 runs 16 residues. This clonotype was obtained from a person aged 18 to 70 in good health. Material: peripheral blood mononuclear cells. The chain carries TRBV20-1 and TRBJ2-7, with D possibly TRBD2 on 5 matching bases. Incomplete CDR3 DNA: TGCAGTGCTAGGCCACCCGGACTCTACCCCCTCTACGAG. It specifies CSARPPGLYPLYE. The entire CDR3 is CSARPPGLYPLYEQYF.